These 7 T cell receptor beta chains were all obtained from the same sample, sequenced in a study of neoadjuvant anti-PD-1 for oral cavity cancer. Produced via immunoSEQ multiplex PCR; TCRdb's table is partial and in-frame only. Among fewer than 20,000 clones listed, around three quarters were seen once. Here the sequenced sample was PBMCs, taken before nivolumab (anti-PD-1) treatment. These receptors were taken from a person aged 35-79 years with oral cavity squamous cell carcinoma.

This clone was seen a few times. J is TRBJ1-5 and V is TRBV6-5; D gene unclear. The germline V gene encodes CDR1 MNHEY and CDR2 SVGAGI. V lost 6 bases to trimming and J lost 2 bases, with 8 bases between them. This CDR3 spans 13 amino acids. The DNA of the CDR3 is TGTGCCAGCAGCCGACGCGGCAATCAGCCCCAGCATTTT. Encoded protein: CASSRRGNQPQHF.

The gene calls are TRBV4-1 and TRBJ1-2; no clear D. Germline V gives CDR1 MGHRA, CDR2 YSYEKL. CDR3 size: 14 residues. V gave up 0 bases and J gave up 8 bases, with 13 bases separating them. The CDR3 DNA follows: TGCGCCAGCAGCCAAGATCCCGGGTTGAGAGGCTACACCTTC. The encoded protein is CASSQDPGLRGYTF.

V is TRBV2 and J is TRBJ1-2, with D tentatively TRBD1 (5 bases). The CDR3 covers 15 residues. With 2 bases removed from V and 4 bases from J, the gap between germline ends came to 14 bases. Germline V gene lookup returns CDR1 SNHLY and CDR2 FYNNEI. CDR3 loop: CASSEIPGERYGYTF. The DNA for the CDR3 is TGTGCCAGCAGTGAAATACCGGGGGAACGCTATGGCTACACCTTC.

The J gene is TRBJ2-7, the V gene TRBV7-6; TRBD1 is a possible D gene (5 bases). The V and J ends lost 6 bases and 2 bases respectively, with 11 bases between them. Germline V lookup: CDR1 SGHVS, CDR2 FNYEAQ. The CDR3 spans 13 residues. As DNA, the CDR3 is TGTGCCAGCAGTTCGGACACTCCCTACGAGCAGTACTTC. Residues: CASSSDTPYEQYF.

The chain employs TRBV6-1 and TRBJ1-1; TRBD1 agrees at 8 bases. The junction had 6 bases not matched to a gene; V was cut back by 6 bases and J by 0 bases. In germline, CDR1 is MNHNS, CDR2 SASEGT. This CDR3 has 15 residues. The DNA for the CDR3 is TGTGCCAGCAGGACAGGGGCCCTCATGAACACTGAAGCTTTCTTT. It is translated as CASRTGALMNTEAFF.

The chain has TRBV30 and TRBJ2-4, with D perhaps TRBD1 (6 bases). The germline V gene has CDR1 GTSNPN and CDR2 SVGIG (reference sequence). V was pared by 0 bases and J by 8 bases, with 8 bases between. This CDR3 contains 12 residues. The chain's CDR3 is CAWSVHRDIQYF. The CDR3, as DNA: TGTGCCTGGAGTGTTCACAGGGACATTCAGTACTTC.

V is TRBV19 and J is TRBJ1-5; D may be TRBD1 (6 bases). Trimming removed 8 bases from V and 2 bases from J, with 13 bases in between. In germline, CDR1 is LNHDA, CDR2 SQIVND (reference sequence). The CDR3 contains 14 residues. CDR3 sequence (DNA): TGTGCCAGTCAAGGGGGTTTGGGCAATCAGCCCCAGCATTTT. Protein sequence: CASQGGLGNQPQHF.